This T cell receptor beta chain was retrieved from a study of T-cell reconstitution after alpha-beta-depleted transplantation in children. Broader study findings: Newly produced T cells mostly accounted for T-cell counts and diversity one year post-transplant. As was reported, about two months after transplant, alpha-beta T cells came from several hundred expanded graft clones. The high TCRbeta diversity at day 60 in some patients came from surviving recipient T cells and thymic progenitors.

On this clonotype itself: Its matching antigen is unknown. Just one base apart from a much larger clone, this may be a read error.

The CDR3 is 15 amino acids. Germline V CDR1 and CDR2: SGHRS, YFSETQ. Library preparation (for TCRbeta) was performed with unique molecular identifiers. TCRdb re-derived calls from the PCR reads in MiXCR, one entry per CDR3 protein. The table lists approximately 240,000 distinct CDR3 sequences, approximately 11% of them singletons. The specimen comprised PBMCs, sampled before TCRalphabeta/CD19-depleted stem cell transplant. The chain has TRBV5-1 and TRBJ2-7; TRBD2 aligns across 8 bases. This receptor was identified in a child younger than two with acute myeloid leukemia, due to receive a stem cell transplant. For the CDR3, the DNA is TGCGCCAGCAGCTTGGGCCCGGGAGGGCCCTACGAGCAGTGCTTC. This encodes CASSLGPGGPYEQCF.